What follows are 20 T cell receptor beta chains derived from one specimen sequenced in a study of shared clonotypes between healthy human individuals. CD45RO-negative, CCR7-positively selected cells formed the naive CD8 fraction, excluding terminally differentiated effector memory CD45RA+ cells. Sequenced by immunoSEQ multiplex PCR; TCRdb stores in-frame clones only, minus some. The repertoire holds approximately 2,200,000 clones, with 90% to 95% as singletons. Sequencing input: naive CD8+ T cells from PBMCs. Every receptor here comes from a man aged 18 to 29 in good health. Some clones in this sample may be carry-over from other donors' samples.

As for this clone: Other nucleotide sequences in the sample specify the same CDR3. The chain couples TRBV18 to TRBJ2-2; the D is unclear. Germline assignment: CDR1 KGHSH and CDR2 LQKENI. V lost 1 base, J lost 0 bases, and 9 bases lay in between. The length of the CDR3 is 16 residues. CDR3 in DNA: TGTGCCAGCTCACCACTGAGAACCGCGAACACCGGGGAGCTGTTTTTT. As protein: CASSPLRTANTGELFF.

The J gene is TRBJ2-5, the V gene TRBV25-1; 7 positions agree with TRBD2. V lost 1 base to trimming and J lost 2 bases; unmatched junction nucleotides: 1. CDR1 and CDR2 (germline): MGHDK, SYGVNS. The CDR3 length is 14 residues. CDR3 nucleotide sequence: TGTGCCAGCAGTGAATGGGAGGGTCAAGAGACCCAGTACTTC. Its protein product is CASSEWEGQETQYF.

The CDR3 spells CASSEGEAYEQYF. CDR3 in DNA: TGTGCCAGCAGTGAAGGGGAAGCCTACGAGCAGTACTTC. V and J are TRBV2 and TRBJ2-7, with D unresolved. Trimming left V 1 base short and J 2 bases short, with 6 bases between. Germline CDR1 SNHLY, CDR2 FYNNEI. CDR3 length: 13 amino acids.

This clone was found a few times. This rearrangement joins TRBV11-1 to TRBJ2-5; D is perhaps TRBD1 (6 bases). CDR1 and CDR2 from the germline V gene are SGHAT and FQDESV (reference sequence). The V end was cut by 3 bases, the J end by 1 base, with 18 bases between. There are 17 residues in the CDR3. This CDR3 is CASSFPWGPTPQETQYF. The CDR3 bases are TGTGCCAGCAGCTTTCCTTGGGGGCCCACCCCCCAAGAGACCCAGTACTTC.

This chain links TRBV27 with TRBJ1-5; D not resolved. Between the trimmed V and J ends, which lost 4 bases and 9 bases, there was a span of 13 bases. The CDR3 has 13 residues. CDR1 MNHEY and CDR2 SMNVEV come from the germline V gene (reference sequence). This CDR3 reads CASSSSLYGPQHF. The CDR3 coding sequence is TGTGCCAGCAGTTCTTCCCTATATGGGCCCCAGCATTTT.

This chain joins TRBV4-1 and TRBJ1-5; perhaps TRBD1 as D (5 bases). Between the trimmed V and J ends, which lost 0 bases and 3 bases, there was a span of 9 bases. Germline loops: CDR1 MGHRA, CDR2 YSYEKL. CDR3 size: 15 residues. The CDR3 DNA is TGCGCCAGCAGCCAAGATCCCGGACACAATCAGCCCCAGCATTTT. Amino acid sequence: CASSQDPGHNQPQHF.

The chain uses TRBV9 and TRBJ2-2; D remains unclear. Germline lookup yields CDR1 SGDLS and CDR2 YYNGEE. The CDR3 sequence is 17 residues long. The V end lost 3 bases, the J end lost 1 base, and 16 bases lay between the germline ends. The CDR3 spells CASSGVEALRNTGELFF. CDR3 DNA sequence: TGTGCCAGCAGCGGGGTTGAGGCTCTCAGGAACACCGGGGAGCTGTTTTTT. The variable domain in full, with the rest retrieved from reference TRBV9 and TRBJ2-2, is DSGVTQTPKHLITATGQRVTLRCSPRSGDLSVYWYQQSLDQGLQFLIQYYNGEERAKGNILERFSAQQFPDLHSELNLSSLELGDSALYFCASSGVEALRNTGELFFGEGSRLTVL.

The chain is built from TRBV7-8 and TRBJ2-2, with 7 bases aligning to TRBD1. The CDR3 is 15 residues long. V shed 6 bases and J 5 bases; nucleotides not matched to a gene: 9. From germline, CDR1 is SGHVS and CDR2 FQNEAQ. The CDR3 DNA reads TGTGCCAGCAGTTCTCCCGGGACAGTTACCGGGGAGCTGTTTTTT. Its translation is CASSSPGTVTGELFF.

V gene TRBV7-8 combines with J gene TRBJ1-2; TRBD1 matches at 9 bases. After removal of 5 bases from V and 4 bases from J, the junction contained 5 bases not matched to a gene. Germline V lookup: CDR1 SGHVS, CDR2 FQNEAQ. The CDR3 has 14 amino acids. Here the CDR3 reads CASSRGQGLYGYTF. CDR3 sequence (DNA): TGTGCCAGCAGCCGCGGACAGGGGCTCTATGGCTACACCTTC.

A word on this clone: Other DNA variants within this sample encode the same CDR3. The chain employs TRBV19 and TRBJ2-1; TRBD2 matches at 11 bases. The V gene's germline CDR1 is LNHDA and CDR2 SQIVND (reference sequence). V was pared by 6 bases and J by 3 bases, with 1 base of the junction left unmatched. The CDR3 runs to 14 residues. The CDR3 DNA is TGTGCCAGTAGGCTAGCGGGAGGCTACAATGAGCAGTTCTTC. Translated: CASRLAGGYNEQFF. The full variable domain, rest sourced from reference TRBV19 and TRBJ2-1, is DGGITQSPKYLFRKEGQNVTLSCEQNLNHDAMYWYRQDPGQGLRLIYYSQIVNDFQKGDIAEGYSVSREKKESFPLTVTSAQKNPTAFYLCASRLAGGYNEQFFGPGTRLTVL.

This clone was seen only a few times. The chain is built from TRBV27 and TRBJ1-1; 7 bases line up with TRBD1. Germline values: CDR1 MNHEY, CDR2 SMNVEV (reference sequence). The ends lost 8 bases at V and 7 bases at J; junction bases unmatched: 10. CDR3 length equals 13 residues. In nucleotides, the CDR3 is TGTGCCAGCCTTGGGGATGGGACAGTTGAAGCTTTCTTT. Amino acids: CASLGDGTVEAFF.

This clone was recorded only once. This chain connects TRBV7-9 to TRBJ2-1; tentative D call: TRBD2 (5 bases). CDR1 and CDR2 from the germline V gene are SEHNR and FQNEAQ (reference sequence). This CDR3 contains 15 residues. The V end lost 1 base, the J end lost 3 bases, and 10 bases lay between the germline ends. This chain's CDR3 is CASSLDLALYNEQFF. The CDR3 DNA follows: TGTGCCAGCAGCTTAGATCTAGCCCTCTACAATGAGCAGTTCTTC.

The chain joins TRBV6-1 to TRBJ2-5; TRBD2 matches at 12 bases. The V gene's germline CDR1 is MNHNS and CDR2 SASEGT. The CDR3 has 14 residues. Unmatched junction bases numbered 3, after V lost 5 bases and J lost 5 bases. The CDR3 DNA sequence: TGTGCCAGCAGTCTAGCGGGAGGGTGGGAGACCCAGTACTTC. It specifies CASSLAGGWETQYF.

This chain's CDR3 is CASSTSRAGSGELFF. The DNA for the CDR3 is TGTGCCAGCAGCACCAGCCGAGCGGGTTCCGGGGAGCTGTTTTTT. V usage is TRBV11-3 and J usage is TRBJ2-2, with D possibly being TRBD2 (6 bases). CDR3 length: 15 amino acids. The V and J ends lost 5 bases and 6 bases respectively, with 16 bases between them. Germline V CDR1 and CDR2: SGHNT, YENEEA.

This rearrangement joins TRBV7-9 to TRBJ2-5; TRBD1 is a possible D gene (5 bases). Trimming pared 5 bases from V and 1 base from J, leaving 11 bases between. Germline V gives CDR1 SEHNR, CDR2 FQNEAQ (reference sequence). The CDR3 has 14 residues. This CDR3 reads CASSTRQSQETQYF. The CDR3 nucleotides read TGTGCCAGCAGCACGAGACAGAGCCAAGAGACCCAGTACTTC.

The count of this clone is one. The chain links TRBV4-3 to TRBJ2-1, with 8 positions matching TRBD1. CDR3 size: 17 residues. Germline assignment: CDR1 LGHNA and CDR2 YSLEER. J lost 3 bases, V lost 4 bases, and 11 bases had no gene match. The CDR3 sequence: CASSRSSRDRSYNEQFF. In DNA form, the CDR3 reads TGCGCCAGCAGCCGGTCGTCGAGGGACAGGAGCTACAATGAGCAGTTCTTC.

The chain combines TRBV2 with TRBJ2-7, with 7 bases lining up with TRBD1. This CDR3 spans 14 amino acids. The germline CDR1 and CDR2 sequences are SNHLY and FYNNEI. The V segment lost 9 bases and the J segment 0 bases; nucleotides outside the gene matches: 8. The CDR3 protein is CASLDGDSSYEQYF. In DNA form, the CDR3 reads TGTGCCAGTTTAGACGGGGACAGCTCCTACGAGCAGTACTTC.

The CDR3 bases are TGCGCCAGCAGCGTGGCATTCGGGGCGGAGGGCTACACCTTC. Translating it yields CASSVAFGAEGYTF. The rearrangement links TRBV5-1 to TRBJ1-2; D possibly corresponds to TRBD1 (5 bases). This CDR3 comprises 14 residues. CDR1 SGHRS and CDR2 YFSETQ come from the germline V gene. V lost 4 bases to trimming and J lost 8 bases, with 18 bases between them.

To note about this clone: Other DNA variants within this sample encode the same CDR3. CDR3 amino acids: CASSLGEALNTEAFF. The CDR3 nucleotides read TGCGCCAGCAGCTTGGGGGAAGCTTTGAACACTGAAGCTTTCTTT. V is TRBV5-1 and J is TRBJ1-1; D ambiguous. Between the trimmed V and J ends, which lost 0 bases and 0 bases, there was a span of 9 bases. CDR1 and CDR2 from the germline V gene are SGHRS and YFSETQ. The CDR3 consists of 15 residues.

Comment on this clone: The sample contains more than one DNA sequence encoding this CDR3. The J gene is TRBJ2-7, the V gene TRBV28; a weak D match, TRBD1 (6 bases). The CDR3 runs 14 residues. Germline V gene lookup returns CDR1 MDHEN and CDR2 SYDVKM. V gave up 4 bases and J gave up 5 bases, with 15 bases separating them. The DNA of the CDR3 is TGTGCCAGCAGTTCGGGTACAGGGTCTCACGAGCAGTACTTC. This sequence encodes CASSSGTGSHEQYF. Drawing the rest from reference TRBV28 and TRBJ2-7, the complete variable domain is DVKVTQSSRYLVKRTGEKVFLECVQDMDHENMFWYRQDPGLGLRLIYFSYDVKMKEKGDIPEGYSVSREKKERFSLILESASTNQTSMYLCASSSGTGSHEQYFGPGTRLTVT.